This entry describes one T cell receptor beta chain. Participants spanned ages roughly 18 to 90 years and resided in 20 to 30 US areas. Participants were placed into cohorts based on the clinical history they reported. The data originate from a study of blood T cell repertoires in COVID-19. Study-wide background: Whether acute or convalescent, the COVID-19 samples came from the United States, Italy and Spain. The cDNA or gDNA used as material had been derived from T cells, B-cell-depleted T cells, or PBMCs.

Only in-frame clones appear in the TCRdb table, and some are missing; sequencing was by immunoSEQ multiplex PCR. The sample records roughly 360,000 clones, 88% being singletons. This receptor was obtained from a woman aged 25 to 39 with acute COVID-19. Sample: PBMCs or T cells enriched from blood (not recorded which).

As DNA, the CDR3 is TGCGCCAGCAGCTGGCCGGGGGAGGCTTATGGCTACACCTTC. This encodes CASSWPGEAYGYTF. The chain recombines TRBV5-1 with TRBJ1-2, with D possibly being TRBD1 (5 bases). Germline assignment: CDR1 SGHRS and CDR2 YFSETQ. V was shortened by 3 bases and J by 5 bases, with 14 bases between the two germline ends. The CDR3 totals 14 residues.